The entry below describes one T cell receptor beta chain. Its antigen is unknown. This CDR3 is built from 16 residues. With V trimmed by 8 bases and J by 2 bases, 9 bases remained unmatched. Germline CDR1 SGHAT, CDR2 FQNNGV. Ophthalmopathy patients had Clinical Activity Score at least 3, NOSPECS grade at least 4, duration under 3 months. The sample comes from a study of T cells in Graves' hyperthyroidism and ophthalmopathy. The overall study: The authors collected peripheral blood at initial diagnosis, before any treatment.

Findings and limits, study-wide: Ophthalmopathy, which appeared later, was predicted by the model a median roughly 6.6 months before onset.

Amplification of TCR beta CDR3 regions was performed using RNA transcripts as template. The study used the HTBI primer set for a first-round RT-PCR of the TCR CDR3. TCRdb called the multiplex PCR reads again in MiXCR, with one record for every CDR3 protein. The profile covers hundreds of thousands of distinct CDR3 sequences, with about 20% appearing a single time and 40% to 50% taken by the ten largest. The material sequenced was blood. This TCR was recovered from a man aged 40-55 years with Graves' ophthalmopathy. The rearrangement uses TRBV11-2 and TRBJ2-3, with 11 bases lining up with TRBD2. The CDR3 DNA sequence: TGTGCCAGCGCCTTAGCGGGGGGGCCGAACACAGATACGCAGTATTTT. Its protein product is CASALAGGPNTDTQYF. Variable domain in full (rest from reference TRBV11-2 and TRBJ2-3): EAGVAQSPRYKIIEKRQSVAFWCNPISGHATLYWYQQILGQGPKLLIQFQNNGVVDDSQLPKDRFSAERLKGVDSTLKIQPAKLEDSAVYLCASALAGGPNTDTQYFGPGTRLTVL.